This T cell receptor (beta chain) stems from a study of T cells in Graves' hyperthyroidism and ophthalmopathy. RNA transcripts were the template for amplifying TCR beta CDR3 regions. HTBI primers drove first-round RT-PCR of the TCR CDR3. TCRdb called the multiplex PCR reads again in MiXCR, with one record for every CDR3 protein. Here the sample spans under 650,000 distinct CDR3 sequences, about 16% being singletons. This clonotype was found a few times. V shed 3 bases and J shed 4 bases, with 12 bases lying between them. The CDR3 sequence is 15 residues long. Sequencing was done on a sample of blood. The gene calls are TRBV12-3 or TRBV12-4 and TRBJ2-2; D is perhaps TRBD2 (6 bases). The receptor comes from a woman younger than 45 with Graves' hyperthyroidism. CDR3 DNA: TGTGCCAGCAGTTTTGAACGGGAGATCACCGGGGAGCTGTTTTTT. Its translation: CASSFEREITGELFF.